Below are 11 T cell receptor beta chains sequenced from a single sample in a study of neurological immune-mediated disorders. Each CDR3 protein is one row after TCRdb ran MiXCR on the 5' RACE reads. Of 39,000 or so distinct CDR3 sequences in the sample, roughly 2.5% were seen once. The sample consisted of PBMCs. Receptors originate from a young man with multiple sclerosis.

This clonotype was observed many times. This sequence joins TRBV5-1 and TRBJ2-7, with D maybe TRBD1 (6 bases). CDR3 length: 15 amino acids. Germline values: CDR1 SGHRS, CDR2 YFSETQ. Trimming stripped 4 bases from V and 5 bases from J, with 19 bases between. Written as DNA, the CDR3 is TGCGCCAGCAGCCCCGGGACAAGCATGATCAACGAGCAGTACTTC. Its translation: CASSPGTSMINEQYF. The variable domain in full, with the rest retrieved from reference TRBV5-1 and TRBJ2-7, is KAGVTQTPRYLIKTRGQQVTLSCSPISGHRSVSWYQQTPGQGLQFLFEYFSETQRNKGNFPGRFSGRQFSNSRSEMNVSTLELGDSALYLCASSPGTSMINEQYFGPGTRLTVT.

This clonotype was found many times. The chain uses TRBV12-3 or TRBV12-4 and TRBJ1-2, with 8 bases identical to TRBD1. This CDR3 has 14 amino acids. V shed 5 bases, J shed 3 bases, and the junction held 5 bases outside the gene matches. The CDR3 DNA reads TGTGCCAGCAGTCCGGACAGGGCCTACTATGGCTACACCTTC. It codes for CASSPDRAYYGYTF.

The rearrangement uses TRBV12-3 or TRBV12-4 and TRBJ1-1; a weak D match, TRBD1 (5 bases). The CDR3 spans 13 residues. Trimming removed 7 bases from V and 0 bases from J, with 9 bases in between. The CDR3 DNA follows: TGTGCCAGCATTCAGGGCATGAACACTGAAGCTTTCTTT. Residues: CASIQGMNTEAFF.

This clonotype was detected many times. The chain employs TRBV6-6 and TRBJ1-1; D is possibly TRBD1 (5 bases). The CDR3 consists of 16 residues. V lost 3 bases and J 0 bases, leaving 14 bases between the germline ends. The germline gives CDR1 MNHNY, CDR2 SVGAGI (reference sequence). This chain's CDR3 is CASSYSGPGMNTEAFF. CDR3 coding DNA: TGTGCCAGCAGTTATTCGGGGCCGGGCATGAACACTGAAGCTTTCTTT.

This clonotype was seen many times. This chain links TRBV6-2 or TRBV6-3 with TRBJ2-3; D gene unclear. Trimming took off 0 bases at V and 2 bases at J, with 9 bases between the two ends. Germline V lookup: CDR1 MNHEY, CDR2 SVGEGT. This CDR3 comprises 15 residues. The CDR3 is CASSYSMEITDTQYF. For the CDR3, the DNA is TGTGCCAGCAGTTACTCGATGGAGATCACAGATACGCAGTATTTT.

The chain carries TRBV29-1 and TRBJ1-1; D ambiguous. The V gene's germline CDR1 is SQVTM and CDR2 ANQGSEA. V was shortened by 7 bases and J by 6 bases, with 12 bases between the two germline ends. This CDR3 is built from 11 residues. The CDR3 DNA reads as TGCAGCGCTCCCCTGGGGTCTGAAGCTTTCTTT. Amino acids: CSAPLGSEAFF.

This clonotype showed up many times. The chain recombines TRBV19 with TRBJ1-1; D remains unclear. Trimming removed 7 bases at V and 0 bases at J, with 9 bases between. Germline V gene sequence: CDR1 LNHDA, CDR2 SQIVND (reference sequence). The CDR3 covers 13 residues. The CDR3 nucleotides are TGTGCCAGTAATCCCAGGATGAACACTGAAGCTTTCTTT. As protein: CASNPRMNTEAFF.

This clonotype has ten or more counts. V is TRBV7-2 and J is TRBJ2-3; D remains ambiguous. V was clipped by 5 bases and J by 6 bases, with 18 bases between them. The CDR3 runs 15 residues. Germline CDR1 reads SGHTA; CDR2 reads FQGNSA. The CDR3 is CASSPYTAKWDTQYF. As DNA, the CDR3 is TGTGCCAGCAGCCCTTACACCGCAAAGTGGGATACGCAGTATTTT.

This clonotype came up many times. V usage is TRBV7-9 and J usage is TRBJ1-6; D ambiguous. Germline CDR1 and CDR2: SEHNR and FQNEAQ (reference sequence). Trimming pared 3 bases from V and 7 bases from J, leaving 4 bases between. This CDR3 region has 12 residues. The CDR3 DNA sequence: TGTGCCAGCAGCTTTGGGAATTCACCCCTCCACTTT. Translation: CASSFGNSPLHF.

The genes are TRBV5-1 and TRBJ1-5; unclear D gene. From germline, CDR1 is SGHRS and CDR2 YFSETQ. With 4 bases removed from V and 4 bases from J, the gap between germline ends came to 12 bases. This CDR3 spans 14 amino acids. CDR3 sequence: CASSVGGRNQPQHF. Here the CDR3 DNA reads TGCGCCAGCAGCGTGGGAGGGCGGAATCAGCCCCAGCATTTT.

This clonotype was picked up many times. The rearrangement joins TRBV20-1 to TRBJ1-1; no definite D call. Trimming took off 2 bases at V and 4 bases at J, with 14 bases between the two ends. Germline lookup yields CDR1 DFQATT and CDR2 SNEGSKA (reference sequence). The CDR3 is made up of 14 amino acids. The CDR3 sequence: CSARFRGGVTEAFF. The CDR3 nucleotides are TGCAGTGCTAGATTTCGTGGAGGAGTCACTGAAGCTTTCTTT.